What follows is one TCR beta chain and its context. The antigen remains unidentified. The PCR had 60 Vbeta and 13 Jbeta primers. Method: immunoSEQ multiplex PCR; TCRdb's copy keeps in-frame clones and lacks some. Here the sample spans about 75,000 clones, about four fifths being singletons. The CDR3 totals 12 residues. Germline V CDR1 and CDR2: GTSNPN, SVGIG (reference sequence). V shed 5 bases and J shed 3 bases, with 11 bases lying between them. This record belongs to a study of cytomegalovirus exposure and HLA in healthy donors. Study results and caveats: Most CMV-associated TCR beta chains were later found to appear HLA-restricted. TCR beta chain V- and J-gene trimming was linked, in a later analysis, to a missense variant in DCLRE1C. In an earlier analysis, about 90% or about 30%: the productive usage of most TCR beta V segments.

The TCR originated in a man between 18 and 29 years old in good health and CMV-seronegative. The rearrangement uses TRBV30 and TRBJ2-7; D possibly corresponds to TRBD2 (6 bases). The sequenced sample consisted of PBMCs. This chain's CDR3 is CAWSTGGYEQYF. As DNA, the CDR3 is TGTGCCTGGTCCACCGGGGGCTACGAGCAGTACTTC.